The clone carrying this TCR beta chain has a handful of counts. The antigen remains unidentified. The entry originates in a study of cytomegalovirus exposure and HLA in healthy donors. A multiplex PCR was run with 60 Vbeta primers and 13 Jbeta primers. Profiled with immunoSEQ multiplex PCR; TCRdb holds only in-frame clones, not every one. Here the sample spans 110,000 to 150,000 clones, about two thirds being singletons. Study-level points and caveats: About 87% or about 30% of the time was how often most TCR beta V segments were productive, according to an earlier analysis. Using the classifier, cytomegalovirus status was reportedly diagnosed with high specificity and sensitivity.

Germline loops: CDR1 SGDLS, CDR2 YYNGEE. The CDR3 totals 14 residues. V was trimmed by 0 bases and J by 2 bases, leaving 8 bases between them. The material sequenced was PBMCs. The source is a man between 60 and 70 years old in good health and CMV-seronegative. V is TRBV9 and J is TRBJ1-2; possible D gene TRBD1, 5 bases. CDR3 in amino acids: CASSVAAGNYGYTF. In nucleotides, the CDR3 is TGTGCCAGCAGCGTAGCAGCAGGGAACTATGGCTACACCTTC.